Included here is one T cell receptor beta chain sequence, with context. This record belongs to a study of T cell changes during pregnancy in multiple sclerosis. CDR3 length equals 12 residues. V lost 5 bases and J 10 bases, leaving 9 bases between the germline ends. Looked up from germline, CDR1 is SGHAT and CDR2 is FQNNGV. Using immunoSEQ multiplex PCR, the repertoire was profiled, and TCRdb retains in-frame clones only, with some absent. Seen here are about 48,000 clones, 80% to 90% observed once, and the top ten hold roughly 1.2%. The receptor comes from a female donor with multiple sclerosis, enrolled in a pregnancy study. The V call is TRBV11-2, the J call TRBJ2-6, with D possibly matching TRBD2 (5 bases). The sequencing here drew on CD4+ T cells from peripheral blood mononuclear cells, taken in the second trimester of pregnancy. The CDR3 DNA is TGTGCCAGCAGCGCAACGGGGAACGTCCTGACTTTC. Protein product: CASSATGNVLTF.